These 10 T cell receptor beta chains share one sample of origin, sequenced in a study of blood T cell repertoires in COVID-19. The method was immunoSEQ multiplex PCR; TCRdb's version includes in-frame clones alone and lacks a portion of them. The sample lists roughly 250,000 clones, roughly 88% occurring once. The sample comprised peripheral blood. Receptors originate from a woman in her thirties or forties who had recovered from COVID-19.

This clone was observed a handful of times. V and J are TRBV7-9 and TRBJ2-7; 7 nucleotides align to TRBD2. This CDR3 has 15 amino acids. Trimming at V came to 2 bases and at J to 0 bases, leaving 4 bases not matched to a gene. Germline V lookup: CDR1 SEHNR, CDR2 FQNEAQ (reference sequence). The chain's CDR3 is CASSLLAVSSYEQYF. The CDR3 nucleotides read TGTGCCAGCAGCTTACTAGCGGTAAGCTCCTACGAGCAGTACTTC.

CDR3 residues: CASSQGAVTLPTNEKLFF. Written as DNA, the CDR3 is TGCGCCAGCAGCCAAGGGGCAGTTACTCTTCCAACTAATGAAAAACTGTTTTTT. This sequence joins TRBV4-1 and TRBJ1-4; no clear D. The CDR3 totals 18 residues. V dropped 1 base and J dropped 0 bases, with 15 bases sitting between them. Germline values: CDR1 MGHRA, CDR2 YSYEKL.

To note about this clone: Different DNA sequences within this sample yield the same CDR3. V gene TRBV6-5 combines with J gene TRBJ1-1; D is unresolved. Germline loops: CDR1 MNHEY, CDR2 SVGAGI. V lost 0 bases and J lost 5, with 10 bases in between. This CDR3 spans 14 amino acids. The CDR3 reads CASSYSTGVTEAFF. CDR3 bases: TGTGCCAGCAGTTACTCGACCGGGGTAACTGAAGCTTTCTTT.

This sequence joins TRBV7-3 and TRBJ2-1, with TRBD2 identical over 16 bases. Germline V CDR1 and CDR2: SGHTA, FQGTGA. Trimming at V came to 5 bases and at J to 7 bases, leaving 5 bases not matched to a gene. The CDR3 runs to 16 residues. The chain's CDR3 is CASSDGTSGRVNEQFF. The CDR3, as DNA: TGTGCCAGCAGCGACGGGACTAGCGGGAGGGTAAATGAGCAGTTCTTC.

The J gene is TRBJ2-3, the V gene TRBV7-3, with TRBD2 identical over 8 bases. Germline lookup yields CDR1 SGHTA and CDR2 FQGTGA. This CDR3 region has 15 residues. V shed 5 bases, J shed 6 bases, and the junction held 10 bases outside the gene matches. CDR3: CASSQLAGRLDTQYF. In nucleotides, the CDR3 is TGTGCCAGCAGCCAGCTAGCGGGCCGGTTGGATACGCAGTATTTT.

On this clone: At one boundary the junction diverges from the germline segment, which might be a read error. The rearrangement links TRBV3-1 (or the pseudogene TRBV3-2) to TRBJ2-7; 10 bases match TRBD1. This CDR3 contains 16 residues. Germline values: CDR1 LGHDT, CDR2 YNNKEL (reference sequence). The CDR3 protein is CASSHPVTGGSHEQYF. The CDR3 DNA is TGTGCCAGCAGCCACCCCGTGACAGGGGGCTCCCACGAGCAGTACTTC.

This chain joins TRBV27 and TRBJ2-1, with 10 positions matching TRBD2. The CDR3 extends over 15 amino acids. With V trimmed by 1 base and J by 4 bases, 1 base remained unmatched. Germline values: CDR1 MNHEY, CDR2 SMNVEV (reference sequence). Written as DNA, the CDR3 is TGTGCCAGCAGTTTATTTAGCGGGGGGTACAATGAGCAGTTCTTC. This codes for CASSLFSGGYNEQFF.

The genes are TRBV7-8 and TRBJ2-5; the D is unclear. Germline assignment: CDR1 SGHVS and CDR2 FQNEAQ. V was pared by 2 bases and J by 3 bases, with 10 bases between. CDR3 length: 14 amino acids. The CDR3 protein is CASSLRRGKETQYF. CDR3 in DNA: TGTGCCAGCAGCTTAAGGAGAGGTAAAGAGACCCAGTACTTC.

This sequence joins TRBV6-2 or TRBV6-3 and TRBJ2-7, with TRBD2 identical over 12 bases. The V segment lost 2 bases and the J segment 5 bases; nucleotides outside the gene matches: 4. From germline, CDR1 is MNHEY and CDR2 SVGEGT. The CDR3 has 15 residues. The CDR3 DNA is TGTGCCAGCAGTTACGCTAGCGGGAGGGCCGACGAGCAGTACTTC. Amino acids: CASSYASGRADEQYF.

This chain links TRBV9 with TRBJ1-2; D is possibly TRBD1 (5 bases). Trimming removed 3 bases at V and 3 bases at J, with 15 bases between. Germline V lookup: CDR1 SGDLS, CDR2 YYNGEE. There are 15 residues in the CDR3. Here the CDR3 DNA reads TGTGCCAGCAGCGGACTAGGGGTATGGGACTATGGCTACACCTTC. Translating gives CASSGLGVWDYGYTF.